This TCR beta chain stems from a study of glioma-infiltrating T cells. TCR alpha and beta CDR3 regions were amplified from RNA using iRepertoire nested multiplex PCR. TCRdb used MiXCR to reprocess the multiplex PCR reads, holding one entry per CDR3 protein. The profile covers 12,000 or so distinct CDR3 sequences, with about a quarter appearing a single time and 40% to 55% taken by the ten largest. This clonotype is judged large. CDR3 length: 13 amino acids. Germline CDR1 DFQATT, CDR2 SNEGSKA (reference sequence). Between the trimmed V and J ends, which lost 4 bases and 3 bases, there was a span of 13 bases.

The clonotype was recovered from a human donor with low-grade glioma or glioblastoma, undergoing nonglioma brain surgery, or in good health (not recorded which). The chain employs TRBV20-1 and TRBJ2-7, with D unresolved. Material for sequencing was glioma tissue, nonneoplastic brain tissue, or PBMCs (not recorded which). The CDR3 coding sequence is TGCAGTGCTAAACACTGGAGTTTCTACGAGCAGTACTTC. It codes for CSAKHWSFYEQYF.